One and the same sample provided the 25 T cell receptor beta chains below, sequenced in a study of cytomegalovirus exposure and HLA in healthy donors. PCR employed 60 Vbeta and 13 Jbeta primers. Libraries were prepared by immunoSEQ multiplex PCR; TCRdb keeps only in-frame clonotypes and omits some of them. The sample consists of more than 200,000 clones, just under 70% of them appearing once. Sequences were obtained from PBMCs. The receptors derive from a man aged 40-55 years in good health and CMV-seropositive.

This clone has just a few counts. This sequence joins TRBV7-2 and TRBJ2-7, with TRBD1 identical over 7 bases. With 5 bases clipped from V and 4 bases from J, the junction kept 5 bases outside the gene matches. The CDR3 runs to 13 residues. Looked up from germline, CDR1 is SGHTA and CDR2 is FQGNSA. The CDR3 loop reads CASSPIQGYEQYF. The CDR3 DNA reads as TGTGCCAGCAGCCCGATACAGGGGTACGAGCAGTACTTC.

The chain carries TRBV7-8 and TRBJ1-5; 7 bases align to TRBD1. The V gene end was trimmed by 3 bases and the J gene end by 3 bases; junction bases not matched to a gene: 5. Germline V gene lookup returns CDR1 SGHVS and CDR2 FQNEAQ. The CDR3 covers 15 residues. The CDR3 loop reads CASSFSGTVNQPQHF. The CDR3 nucleotides are TGTGCCAGCAGCTTTTCCGGGACAGTCAATCAGCCCCAGCATTTT.

This chain joins TRBV29-1 and TRBJ2-1, with D possibly being TRBD2 (5 bases). CDR1 SQVTM and CDR2 ANQGSEA come from the germline V gene. V was clipped by 4 bases and J by 9 bases, with 13 bases between them. This CDR3 spans 12 amino acids. CDR3 coding DNA: TGCAGCGTTGCGGGTAACGAGGGTGAGCAGTTCTTC. This encodes CSVAGNEGEQFF.

The chain recombines TRBV4-1 with TRBJ1-5; no reliable D call. The length of the CDR3 is 13 residues. The V end lost 1 base, the J end lost 7 bases, and 8 bases lay between the germline ends. Germline values: CDR1 MGHRA, CDR2 YSYEKL. The CDR3 nucleotides read TGCGCCAGCAGCCAAGTTCCTAAACAGCCCCAGCATTTT. This codes for CASSQVPKQPQHF.

V usage is TRBV29-1 and J usage is TRBJ2-2; D unclear. Germline assignment: CDR1 SQVTM and CDR2 ANQGSEA. V lost 4 bases, J lost 1 base, and 4 bases lay in between. CDR3 length: 12 amino acids. CDR3 sequence: CSVGVNTGELFF. Here the CDR3 DNA reads TGCAGCGTTGGAGTGAACACCGGGGAGCTGTTTTTT.

The rearrangement joins TRBV9 to TRBJ1-2; 8 bases match TRBD1. This CDR3 comprises 13 residues. Trimming cost V 7 bases and J 5 bases; bases outside gene matches: 7. The V gene's germline CDR1 is SGDLS and CDR2 YYNGEE. CDR3 residues: CASRPGGRYGYTF. The CDR3 DNA is TGTGCCAGCCGTCCAGGGGGCAGGTATGGCTACACCTTC.

This chain connects TRBV7-6 to TRBJ2-2; weak D call: TRBD2 (7 bases). The CDR3 totals 16 residues. The V and J ends lost 7 bases and 2 bases respectively, with 17 bases between them. In germline, CDR1 is SGHVS, CDR2 FNYEAQ. This CDR3 reads CASTTGGRGNTGELFF. The DNA of the CDR3 is TGTGCCAGCACCACGGGGGGCAGGGGAAACACCGGGGAGCTGTTTTTT.

This clone was observed a handful of times. The chain has TRBV7-2 and TRBJ1-2; D is possibly TRBD1 (6 bases). Per the germline V gene, CDR1 is SGHTA and CDR2 is FQGNSA. V lost 1 base to trimming and J lost 7 bases, with 16 bases between them. This CDR3 is 15 amino acids long. CDR3 amino acids: CASSLVAGEMGGYTF. The CDR3 nucleotides read TGTGCCAGCAGCTTAGTGGCAGGGGAGATGGGTGGCTACACCTTC.

The rearrangement joins TRBV2 to TRBJ1-5, with D possibly TRBD1 on 6 matching bases. The CDR3 runs to 14 residues. Trimming removed 1 base at V and 6 bases at J, with 10 bases between. Germline assignment: CDR1 SNHLY and CDR2 FYNNEI. CDR3 sequence: CASSEGGRGQPQHF. CDR3 bases: TGTGCCAGCAGTGAAGGGGGGCGAGGTCAGCCCCAGCATTTT.

Concerning this clone: At one boundary the junction diverges from the germline segment, which might be a read error. The genes are TRBV20-1 and TRBJ2-7; 9 bases are shared with TRBD1. There are 10 residues in the CDR3. Germline-derived CDR1 and CDR2 are DFQATT and SNEGSKA (reference sequence). The CDR3 nucleotides read TGCAGTGCCGAGTACAGGGGGCTTAGGTTC. Translating it yields CSAEYRGLRF.

This clone was detected only a few times. The genes are TRBV11-1 and TRBJ2-7, with D perhaps TRBD2 (5 bases). V lost 3 bases and J lost 4, with 10 bases in between. The germline gives CDR1 SGHAT, CDR2 FQDESV (reference sequence). The CDR3 covers 13 residues. Here the CDR3 reads CASSLGAVYEQYF. The CDR3 nucleotides read TGTGCCAGCAGCTTGGGAGCCGTATACGAGCAGTACTTC.

V usage is TRBV7-9 and J usage is TRBJ1-6; D is unresolved. V was cut by 2 bases and J by 11 bases, with 7 bases left in between. The CDR3 is 12 amino acids. Germline V lookup: CDR1 SEHNR, CDR2 FQNEAQ (reference sequence). This CDR3 is CASSLFEPPLHF. CDR3 bases: TGTGCCAGCAGCTTATTTGAGCCACCCCTCCACTTT.

Only a few counts were recorded for this clone. The chain is built from TRBV5-1 and TRBJ1-1; D is unclear. Germline V gene sequence: CDR1 SGHRS, CDR2 YFSETQ. The V gene lost 2 bases and the J gene lost 4 bases, with 6 bases spanning the gap. This CDR3 has 12 amino acids. CDR3 in amino acids: CASSFESTEAFF. The CDR3 DNA reads TGCGCCAGCAGCTTCGAGAGCACTGAAGCTTTCTTT. The full variable domain, completed using reference TRBV5-1 and TRBJ1-1, is KAGVTQTPRYLIKTRGQQVTLSCSPISGHRSVSWYQQTPGQGLQFLFEYFSETQRNKGNFPGRFSGRQFSNSRSEMNVSTLELGDSALYLCASSFESTEAFFGQGTRLTVV.

In its sample, this clone was seen a few times. The V call is TRBV5-1, the J call TRBJ2-7, with D perhaps matching TRBD1 (6 bases). Trimming shortened V by 2 bases and J by 2 bases, and 11 bases separated the two germline ends. The CDR3 is 14 residues long. Germline V gene data show CDR1 as SGHRS and CDR2 as YFSETQ. The CDR3 sequence: CASSLQGETYEQYF. CDR3 bases: TGCGCCAGCAGCTTACAGGGTGAAACCTACGAGCAGTACTTC.

In this sample, this clone turned up a few times. This rearrangement joins TRBV2 to TRBJ1-6; 8 bases are a match to TRBD1. V was pared by 10 bases and J by 7 bases, with 9 bases of the junction left unmatched. Germline V gene data show CDR1 as SNHLY and CDR2 as FYNNEI. The CDR3 totals 14 residues. CDR3 sequence: CAIRRDRGNSPLHF. CDR3 in DNA: TGTGCCATACGGAGAGACAGGGGCAATTCACCCCTCCACTTT.

The V call is TRBV27, the J call TRBJ2-1; D may be TRBD2 (7 bases). The CDR3 contains 16 residues. Germline V lookup: CDR1 MNHEY, CDR2 SMNVEV (reference sequence). Trimming took 2 bases from V and 8 from J, leaving 19 bases between them. CDR3 sequence: CASSLALGGRIDEQFF. CDR3 DNA sequence: TGTGCCAGCAGTTTAGCGCTCGGGGGGCGTATCGATGAGCAGTTCTTC.

The chain has TRBV11-1 and TRBJ2-5; 8 bases line up with TRBD1. TRBJ2-7 explains the end of the DNA better; the J call may be wrong. CDR3 length equals 12 residues. Looked up from germline, CDR1 is SGHAT and CDR2 is FQDESV (reference sequence). The CDR3 DNA reads TGTGCCAGCAGCTCGGACAGGGCCGAGCAGTACTTC. Its translation is CASSSDRAEQYF.

This clone was counted only a few times. This sequence joins TRBV5-4 and TRBJ2-7, with 10 bases that match TRBD1. V shed 3 bases and J 2 bases; nucleotides not matched to a gene: 2. CDR1 and CDR2 (germline): SGHNT, YYREEE (reference sequence). The CDR3 covers 14 residues. CDR3 protein: CASSWDRGTYEQYF. The CDR3 DNA reads as TGTGCCAGCAGCTGGGACAGGGGAACCTACGAGCAGTACTTC.

The chain joins TRBV27 to TRBJ2-3; D remains ambiguous. Trimming stripped 6 bases from V and 4 bases from J, with 17 bases between. The germline gives CDR1 MNHEY, CDR2 SMNVEV (reference sequence). The CDR3 runs to 15 residues. Here the CDR3 DNA reads TGTGCCAGCAGCCCAACAGCCTGGGCGTCAGATACGCAGTATTTT. Residues: CASSPTAWASDTQYF.

This clone appeared a few times. The V gene is TRBV27, the J gene TRBJ1-2, with 10 bases fitting TRBD1. CDR1 MNHEY and CDR2 SMNVEV come from the germline V gene (reference sequence). The CDR3 contains 16 residues. V trimming: 1 base; J trimming: 4 bases; junction bases outside the gene matches: 6. In DNA, the CDR3 is TGTGCCAGCAGTTTATACGGGACAGGGGATTTCTATGGCTACACCTTC. Its translation is CASSLYGTGDFYGYTF.

This CDR3 reads CASSGRGQGLYGYTF. CDR3 nucleotides: TGTGCCAGCAGCGGAAGGGGACAGGGCCTATATGGCTACACCTTC. The chain is built from TRBV27 and TRBJ1-2, with 9 bases identical to TRBD1. The CDR3 runs 15 residues. Unmatched junction bases numbered 10, after V lost 6 bases and J lost 5 bases. The germline CDR1 and CDR2 sequences are MNHEY and SMNVEV (reference sequence).

The chain couples TRBV4-3 to TRBJ2-7; 8 positions match TRBD2. The trim removed 0 bases at V and 3 bases at J, leaving 4 bases unmatched. Germline-derived CDR1 and CDR2 are LGHNA and YSLEER. The CDR3 covers 15 residues. The CDR3 sequence is CASSQDRGGSYEQYF. As DNA, the CDR3 is TGCGCCAGCAGCCAAGATCGGGGGGGCAGCTACGAGCAGTACTTC.

As for this clone: The sample has other DNA sequences that encode this CDR3 too. The rearrangement links TRBV7-9 to TRBJ1-5; no firm D call. The germline gives CDR1 SEHNR, CDR2 FQNEAQ (reference sequence). The CDR3 loop spans 14 amino acids. V lost 1 base and J lost 4, with 8 bases in between. The CDR3 spells CASSLGGINQPQHF. CDR3 sequence (DNA): TGTGCCAGCAGCTTAGGAGGCATAAATCAGCCCCAGCATTTT.

The table lists this clone with a few counts. This sequence joins TRBV7-8 and TRBJ2-7; TRBD2 matches at 9 bases. The CDR3 loop spans 15 amino acids. From germline, CDR1 is SGHVS and CDR2 FQNEAQ. The junction had 5 bases not matched to a gene; V was cut back by 3 bases and J by 2 bases. The CDR3, as DNA: TGTGCCAGCAGCTTGAGCCTAGCGGGGCCCTACGAGCAGTACTTC. Its protein product is CASSLSLAGPYEQYF.

This clone was detected only a few times. The V and J genes are TRBV5-1 and TRBJ1-1; 10 bases fit TRBD1. In germline, CDR1 is SGHRS, CDR2 YFSETQ. J gave up 0 bases and V 3 bases, and 8 bases lay outside the gene matches. CDR3 length equals 17 residues. For the CDR3, the DNA is TGCGCCAGCAGCTCGGGGGACAGGGGTGGGGTGAACACTGAAGCTTTCTTT. The encoded protein is CASSSGDRGGVNTEAFF.